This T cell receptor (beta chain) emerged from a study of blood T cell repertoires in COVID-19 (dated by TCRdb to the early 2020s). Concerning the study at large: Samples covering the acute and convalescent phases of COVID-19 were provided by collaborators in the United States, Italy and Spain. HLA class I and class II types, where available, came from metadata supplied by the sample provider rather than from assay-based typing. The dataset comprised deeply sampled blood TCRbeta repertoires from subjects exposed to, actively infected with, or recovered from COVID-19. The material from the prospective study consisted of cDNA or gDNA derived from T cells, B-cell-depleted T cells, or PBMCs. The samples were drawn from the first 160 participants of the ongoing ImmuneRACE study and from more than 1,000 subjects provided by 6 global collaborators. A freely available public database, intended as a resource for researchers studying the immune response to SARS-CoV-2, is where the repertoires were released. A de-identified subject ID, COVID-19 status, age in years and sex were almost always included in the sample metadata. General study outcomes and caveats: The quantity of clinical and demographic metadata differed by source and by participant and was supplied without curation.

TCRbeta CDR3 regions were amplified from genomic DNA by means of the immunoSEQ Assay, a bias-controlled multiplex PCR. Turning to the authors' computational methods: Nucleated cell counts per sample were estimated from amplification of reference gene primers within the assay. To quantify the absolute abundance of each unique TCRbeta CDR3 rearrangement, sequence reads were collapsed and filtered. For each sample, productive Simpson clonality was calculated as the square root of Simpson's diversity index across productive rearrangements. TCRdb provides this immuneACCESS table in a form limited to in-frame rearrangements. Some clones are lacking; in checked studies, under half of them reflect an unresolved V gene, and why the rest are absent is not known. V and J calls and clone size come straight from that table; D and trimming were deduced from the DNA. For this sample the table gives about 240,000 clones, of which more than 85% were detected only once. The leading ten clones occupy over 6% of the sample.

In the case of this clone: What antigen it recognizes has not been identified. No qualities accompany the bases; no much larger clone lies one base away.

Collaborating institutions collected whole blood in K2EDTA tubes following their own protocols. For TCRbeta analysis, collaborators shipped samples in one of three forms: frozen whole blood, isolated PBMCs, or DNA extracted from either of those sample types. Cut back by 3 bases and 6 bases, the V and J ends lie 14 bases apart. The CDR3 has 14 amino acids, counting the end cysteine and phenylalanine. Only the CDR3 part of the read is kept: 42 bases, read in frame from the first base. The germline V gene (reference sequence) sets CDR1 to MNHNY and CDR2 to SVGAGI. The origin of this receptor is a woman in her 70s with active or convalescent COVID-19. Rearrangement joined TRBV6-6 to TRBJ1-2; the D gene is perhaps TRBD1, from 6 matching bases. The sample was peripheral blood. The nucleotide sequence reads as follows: TGTGCCAGCAGTTATTCGGCAGGGGCCCATGGCTACACCTTC. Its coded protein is CASSYSAGAHGYTF.